This T cell receptor (beta chain) is from a study of CD8 T cells in Susac syndrome. An amount of RNA that ranged from about 0.45 to 1 ug was reverse transcribed with random hexamers. MiXCR, applied by TCRdb to the immunoSEQ multiplex PCR reads, yields one record per CDR3 protein. The sample lists about 120,000 distinct CDR3 sequences, less than 95% occurring once. The T cells that were sequenced for TCR beta were CD8+ and CD4+ cells from blood. Treatment-naive patients with stable or active relapsing-remitting disease were the multiple sclerosis controls. Per the germline V gene, CDR1 is MNHEY and CDR2 is SVGEGT. Between the trimmed V and J ends, which lost 3 bases and 1 base, there was a span of 4 bases. This CDR3 is 13 amino acids long.

The receptor comes from a human donor with multiple sclerosis. What was sequenced was CD4+ T cells from PBMCs. V usage is TRBV6-2 or TRBV6-3 and J usage is TRBJ2-1; no definite D call. The CDR3 region has the DNA TGTGCCAGCAGTTATTATTCCTACAATGAGCAGTTCTTC. Protein product: CASSYYSYNEQFF.